This T cell receptor beta chain was sequenced during a study of T cells in Graves' hyperthyroidism and ophthalmopathy. A note on this clonotype: Its target is not known.

The study's findings and limits: Blood also showed most of the thyroid clonotypes that were expanded above 0.001.

The junction had 6 bases not matched to a gene; V was cut back by 0 bases and J by 5 bases. The V gene's germline CDR1 is SGHKS and CDR2 YYEKEE (reference sequence). The CDR3 runs to 15 residues. Amplified TCR beta CDR3 regions derived from RNA transcripts. First-round RT-PCR of the TCR CDR3 relied on the HTBI primer set. TCRdb re-derived calls from the multiplex PCR reads in MiXCR, one entry per CDR3 protein. The table shows 530,000 or so distinct CDR3 sequences, with 46% occurring only once. Sequenced: peripheral blood or thyroid tissue (not recorded which). The receptor was derived from a woman aged 18-35 years with Graves' hyperthyroidism. The genes are TRBV5-5 and TRBJ1-2; TRBD1 matches at 8 bases. The CDR3 DNA reads as TGTGCCAGCAGCTTGGACGGGACAGGCGCTTATGGCTACACCTTC. This sequence encodes CASSLDGTGAYGYTF.